These 25 T cell receptor beta chains were sequenced from one sample in a study of T cells in tumors after PD-1 blockade. Repertoires were generated with immunoSEQ multiplex PCR, while TCRdb's copy carries only in-frame clones and drops some. This sample has approximately 34,000 clones; roughly four fifths occur once, and the top ten carry less than 50%. Specimen: PBMCs, collected after anti-PD-1 treatment. The source of these receptors is a human donor with basal cell carcinoma.

This clone is a singleton in its sample. CDR3 amino acids: CASSLGDTGAKNIQYF. The CDR3 nucleotides are TGTGCCAGCAGCTTGGGGGACACGGGCGCCAAAAACATTCAGTACTTC. This chain joins TRBV5-8 and TRBJ2-4; a weak D match, TRBD1 (6 bases). Germline-derived CDR1 and CDR2 are SGHTS and YDEGEE. This CDR3 has 16 amino acids. Trimming took off 0 bases at V and 1 base at J, with 11 bases between the two ends.

The chain links TRBV7-3 to TRBJ2-1; D is possibly TRBD1 or TRBD2 (5 bases each). Germline CDR1 reads SGHTA; CDR2 reads FQGTGA. Deletions cut 5 bases from V and 1 base from J, with 12 bases between. The CDR3 sequence is 15 residues long. Here the CDR3 reads CASSVGPRSYNEQFF. As DNA, the CDR3 is TGTGCCAGCAGCGTGGGACCCCGGTCCTACAATGAGCAGTTCTTC. The variable domain in full, with the rest retrieved from reference TRBV7-3 and TRBJ2-1, is GAGVSQTPSNKVTEKGKYVELRCDPISGHTALYWYRQSLGQGPEFLIYFQGTGAADDSGLPNDRFFAVRPEGSVSTLKIQRTERGDSAVYLCASSVGPRSYNEQFFGPGTRLTVL.

The chain couples TRBV5-1 to TRBJ1-2; D is uncertain. The germline V gene has CDR1 SGHRS and CDR2 YFSETQ. The CDR3 loop spans 15 amino acids. Trimming took 2 bases from V and 0 from J, leaving 11 bases between them. The CDR3 DNA is TGCGCCAGCAGCTTAGGCAGTACCTCTAACTATGGCTACACCTTC. Its translation is CASSLGSTSNYGYTF.

The chain carries TRBV3-1 (or the pseudogene TRBV3-2) and TRBJ1-3, with 7 bases matching TRBD1. J lost 0 bases, V lost 5 bases, and 10 bases had no gene match. CDR1 and CDR2 (germline): LGHDT, YNNKEL (reference sequence). The CDR3 has 17 amino acids. Here the CDR3 DNA reads TGTGCCAGCAGCTCGTGGGACAGCAGAGGCTCTGGAAACACCATATATTTT. This encodes CASSSWDSRGSGNTIYF.

The V and J genes are TRBV4-3 and TRBJ2-3, with a weak D call TRBD2 (5 bases). The CDR3 totals 15 residues. Trimming removed 0 bases from V and 6 bases from J, with 13 bases in between. Looked up from germline, CDR1 is LGHNA and CDR2 is YSLEER. The CDR3 loop reads CASSQDARVSDTQYF. The CDR3 DNA is TGCGCCAGCAGCCAAGATGCGAGGGTTTCGGATACGCAGTATTTT.

The V gene is TRBV4-3, the J gene TRBJ2-2; the D gene is possibly TRBD2 (5 bases). The CDR3 consists of 18 residues. Germline CDR1 and CDR2: LGHNA and YSLEER. Trimming removed 0 bases from V and 1 base from J, with 15 bases in between. The CDR3 DNA follows: TGCGCCAGCAGCCAAGATTCGTCTTCGGGAAAGAACACCGGGGAGCTGTTTTTT. This gives the protein CASSQDSSSGKNTGELFF.

V is TRBV4-3 and J is TRBJ2-2, with a tentative D call TRBD1 (6 bases). V was shortened by 2 bases and J by 1 base, with 11 bases between the two germline ends. The CDR3 has 16 residues. The V gene's germline CDR1 is LGHNA and CDR2 YSLEER. In DNA, the CDR3 is TGCGCCAGCAGCCAACTTTGGACAGAGAACACCGGGGAGCTGTTTTTT. Its translation is CASSQLWTENTGELFF.

The chain recombines TRBV5-1 with TRBJ1-6, with D uncertain. The CDR3 covers 16 residues. Germline-derived CDR1 and CDR2 are SGHRS and YFSETQ. The V and J ends lost 0 bases and 4 bases respectively, with 11 bases between them. The CDR3 region is CASSLGTTYYNSPLHF. The DNA for the CDR3 is TGCGCCAGCAGCTTGGGCACCACCTATTATAATTCACCCCTCCACTTT. Using reference TRBV5-1 and TRBJ1-6 for the parts outside the CDR3, the full variable domain is KAGVTQTPRYLIKTRGQQVTLSCSPISGHRSVSWYQQTPGQGLQFLFEYFSETQRNKGNFPGRFSGRQFSNSRSEMNVSTLELGDSALYLCASSLGTTYYNSPLHFGNGTRLTVT.

This rearrangement joins TRBV7-2 to TRBJ1-1; D is ambiguous. Germline CDR1 reads SGHTA; CDR2 reads FQGNSA. This CDR3 has 14 amino acids. V lost 6 bases to trimming and J lost 0 bases, with 11 bases between them. The CDR3 DNA follows: TGTGCCAGCAGTATACAGCACATGAACACTGAAGCTTTCTTT. Its protein is CASSIQHMNTEAFF.

The chain is built from TRBV5-4 and TRBJ2-2, with D possibly being TRBD1 (5 bases). This CDR3 is 15 amino acids long. The V gene lost 0 bases and the J gene lost 2 bases, with 8 bases spanning the gap. Germline CDR1 reads SGHNT; CDR2 reads YYREEE (reference sequence). The CDR3, as DNA: TGTGCCAGCAGCTTGGTGGACAAAAACACCGGGGAGCTGTTTTTT. As protein: CASSLVDKNTGELFF.

V is TRBV30 and J is TRBJ2-1, with D perhaps matching TRBD2 (6 bases). CDR3 size: 13 residues. V lost 4 bases, J lost 7 bases, and 14 bases lay in between. Germline assignment: CDR1 GTSNPN and CDR2 SVGIG (reference sequence). CDR3 in DNA: TGTGCCTGGACGCGCGGGACTGGGAATGAGCAGTTCTTC. It codes for CAWTRGTGNEQFF.

This clone was observed a single time. V and J are TRBV6-6 and TRBJ2-7; the match to TRBD1 covers 7 bases. The CDR3 sequence is 15 residues long. V lost 4 bases to trimming and J lost 3 bases; unmatched junction nucleotides: 9. CDR1 MNHNY and CDR2 SVGAGI come from the germline V gene (reference sequence). The CDR3 sequence is CASSSPRQGLYEQYF. CDR3 DNA: TGTGCCAGCAGTTCGCCCCGACAGGGCCTCTACGAGCAGTACTTC.

The chain combines TRBV7-9 with TRBJ2-1; no firm D call. Per the germline V gene, CDR1 is SEHNR and CDR2 is FQNEAQ (reference sequence). Trimming removed 4 bases at V and 5 bases at J, with 15 bases between. The CDR3 sequence is 15 residues long. The DNA of the CDR3 is TGTGCCAGCAGCTCCCAGAAGGGATTCCACAATGAGCAGTTCTTC. Its protein is CASSSQKGFHNEQFF. The variable domain in full, completed from reference TRBV7-9 and TRBJ2-1, reads DTGVSQNPRHKITKRGQNVTFRCDPISEHNRLYWYRQTLGQGPEFLTYFQNEAQLEKSRLLSDRFSAERPKGSFSTLEIQRTEQGDSAMYLCASSSQKGFHNEQFFGPGTRLTVL.

There are a few counts of this clone. V is TRBV6-2 or TRBV6-3 and J is TRBJ2-2, with D tentatively TRBD1 (6 bases). This CDR3 has 15 residues. Germline V gene data show CDR1 as MNHEY and CDR2 as SVGEGT. V lost 6 bases, J lost 4 bases, and 15 bases lay in between. CDR3: CASSSYTGSTGELFF. CDR3 DNA: TGTGCCAGCAGCTCCTATACAGGGAGCACCGGGGAGCTGTTTTTT.

J is TRBJ1-1 and V is TRBV11-3; TRBD1 matches 7 bases. The length of the CDR3 is 14 residues. V shed 2 bases and J 1 base; nucleotides not matched to a gene: 1. The germline V gene encodes CDR1 SGHNT and CDR2 YENEEA. The CDR3 nucleotides read TGTGCCAGCAGCTTAAGACAGGGGAACACTGAAGCTTTCTTT. This codes for CASSLRQGNTEAFF.

The count of this clone is one. DNA of the CDR3: TGCAGCGTCCTGGGACAGGGGATTAGCTCCTACAATGAGCAGTTCTTC. Its protein is CSVLGQGISSYNEQFF. The gene calls are TRBV29-1 and TRBJ2-1, with 10 bases that match TRBD1. V lost 6 bases, J lost 0 bases, and 8 bases stayed unmatched. This CDR3 has 16 amino acids. Germline CDR1 reads SQVTM; CDR2 reads ANQGSEA.

This clone appeared a few times. The rearrangement uses TRBV5-1 and TRBJ2-7; D not certain. CDR3 length: 12 residues. V shed 0 bases and J shed 3 bases, with 4 bases lying between them. Germline V gives CDR1 SGHRS, CDR2 YFSETQ. The CDR3 nucleotides are TGCGCCAGCAGCTTGGAGGGCTACGAGCAGTACTTC. Translated: CASSLEGYEQYF.

This clone was picked up a small number of times. This chain joins TRBV7-9 and TRBJ2-7; D is perhaps TRBD2 (5 bases). This CDR3 contains 15 residues. The germline V gene encodes CDR1 SEHNR and CDR2 FQNEAQ (reference sequence). Trimming stripped 5 bases from V and 6 bases from J, with 20 bases between. The CDR3 region has the DNA TGTGCCAGCAGCCCAAGGACGGACGGAGGAGGCGAGCAGTACTTC. Translation: CASSPRTDGGGEQYF.

V is TRBV3-1 (or the pseudogene TRBV3-2) and J is TRBJ2-7; D call uncertain. Trimming took off 3 bases at V and 2 bases at J, with 8 bases between the two ends. Germline values: CDR1 LGHDT, CDR2 YNNKEL (reference sequence). This CDR3 region has 13 residues. The CDR3 DNA is TGTGCCAGCAGCCAGGCTCTAACCTACGAGCAGTACTTC. This translates into CASSQALTYEQYF.

The V gene is TRBV11-3, the J gene TRBJ1-2; D is perhaps TRBD1 (6 bases). The CDR3 has 15 residues. Between the trimmed V and J ends, which lost 5 bases and 4 bases, there was a span of 17 bases. CDR1 and CDR2 (germline): SGHNT, YENEEA. For the CDR3, the DNA is TGTGCCAGCAGCCAGGAGCAGGGGAATGTCTATGGCTACACCTTC. It encodes CASSQEQGNVYGYTF.

The rearrangement joins TRBV9 to TRBJ2-7; 7 bases line up with TRBD1. The trim removed 4 bases at V and 2 bases at J, leaving 6 bases unmatched. In germline, CDR1 is SGDLS, CDR2 YYNGEE. The CDR3 spans 14 residues. As DNA, the CDR3 is TGTGCCAGCAGCCAGGGGGACATAACCTACGAGCAGTACTTC. Protein product: CASSQGDITYEQYF.

This clone was counted only a few times. The V gene is TRBV11-2, the J gene TRBJ1-5; no firm D call. The CDR3 totals 18 residues. CDR1 is SGHAT, CDR2 FQNNGV, per germline. Trimming stripped 6 bases from V and 1 base from J, with 22 bases between. CDR3 in amino acids: CASRERTGPQQSNQPQHF. CDR3 DNA: TGTGCCAGCAGAGAAAGGACCGGGCCCCAGCAGAGCAATCAGCCCCAGCATTTT.

The chain links TRBV29-1 to TRBJ2-1, with D perhaps given as TRBD1 or TRBD2 (6 bases each). The CDR3 length is 15 residues. V was cut by 3 bases and J by 7 bases, with 19 bases left in between. Germline values: CDR1 SQVTM, CDR2 ANQGSEA. The CDR3: CSVDGLGGAVNEQFF. The CDR3 DNA reads as TGCAGCGTTGACGGTTTGGGGGGCGCGGTAAATGAGCAGTTCTTC.

The chain is built from TRBV6-1 and TRBJ2-3; 14 bases fit TRBD2. V dropped 4 bases and J dropped 4; count of bases not matched to a gene: 7. Germline-derived CDR1 and CDR2 are MNHNS and SASEGT. This CDR3 has 17 residues. CDR3 coding DNA: TGTGCCAGCAGTGCTACCTGGGGACTAGCGGGAGCAGATACGCAGTATTTT. Translation gives CASSATWGLAGADTQYF.

With regard to this clone: One junction end disagrees with the germline gene, perhaps due to a read error. The CDR3 nucleotides are TGCGCCAGCAGCTTTGGAGAGTCCTCCAATGAGCAGTTCTTC. This codes for CASSFGESSNEQFF. J is TRBJ2-1 and V is TRBV5-1, with D uncertain. The germline V gene encodes CDR1 SGHRS and CDR2 YFSETQ. This CDR3 has 14 amino acids.